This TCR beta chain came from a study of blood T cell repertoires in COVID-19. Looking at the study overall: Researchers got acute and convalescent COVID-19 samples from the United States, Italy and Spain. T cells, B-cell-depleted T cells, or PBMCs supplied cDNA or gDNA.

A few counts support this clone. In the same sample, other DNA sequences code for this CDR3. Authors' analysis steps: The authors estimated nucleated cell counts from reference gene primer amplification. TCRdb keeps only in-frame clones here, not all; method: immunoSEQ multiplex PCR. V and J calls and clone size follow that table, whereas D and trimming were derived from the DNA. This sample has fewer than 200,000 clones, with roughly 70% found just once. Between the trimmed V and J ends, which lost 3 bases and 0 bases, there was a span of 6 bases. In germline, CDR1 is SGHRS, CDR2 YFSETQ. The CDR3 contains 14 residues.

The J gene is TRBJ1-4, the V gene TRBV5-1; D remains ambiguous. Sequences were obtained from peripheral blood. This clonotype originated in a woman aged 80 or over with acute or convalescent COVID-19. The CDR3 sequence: CASSSGTTNEKLFF. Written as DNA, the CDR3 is TGCGCCAGCAGCTCCGGGACAACTAATGAAAAACTGTTTTTT. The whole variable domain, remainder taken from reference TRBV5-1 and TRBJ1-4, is KAGVTQTPRYLIKTRGQQVTLSCSPISGHRSVSWYQQTPGQGLQFLFEYFSETQRNKGNFPGRFSGRQFSNSRSEMNVSTLELGDSALYLCASSSGTTNEKLFFGSGTQLSVL.